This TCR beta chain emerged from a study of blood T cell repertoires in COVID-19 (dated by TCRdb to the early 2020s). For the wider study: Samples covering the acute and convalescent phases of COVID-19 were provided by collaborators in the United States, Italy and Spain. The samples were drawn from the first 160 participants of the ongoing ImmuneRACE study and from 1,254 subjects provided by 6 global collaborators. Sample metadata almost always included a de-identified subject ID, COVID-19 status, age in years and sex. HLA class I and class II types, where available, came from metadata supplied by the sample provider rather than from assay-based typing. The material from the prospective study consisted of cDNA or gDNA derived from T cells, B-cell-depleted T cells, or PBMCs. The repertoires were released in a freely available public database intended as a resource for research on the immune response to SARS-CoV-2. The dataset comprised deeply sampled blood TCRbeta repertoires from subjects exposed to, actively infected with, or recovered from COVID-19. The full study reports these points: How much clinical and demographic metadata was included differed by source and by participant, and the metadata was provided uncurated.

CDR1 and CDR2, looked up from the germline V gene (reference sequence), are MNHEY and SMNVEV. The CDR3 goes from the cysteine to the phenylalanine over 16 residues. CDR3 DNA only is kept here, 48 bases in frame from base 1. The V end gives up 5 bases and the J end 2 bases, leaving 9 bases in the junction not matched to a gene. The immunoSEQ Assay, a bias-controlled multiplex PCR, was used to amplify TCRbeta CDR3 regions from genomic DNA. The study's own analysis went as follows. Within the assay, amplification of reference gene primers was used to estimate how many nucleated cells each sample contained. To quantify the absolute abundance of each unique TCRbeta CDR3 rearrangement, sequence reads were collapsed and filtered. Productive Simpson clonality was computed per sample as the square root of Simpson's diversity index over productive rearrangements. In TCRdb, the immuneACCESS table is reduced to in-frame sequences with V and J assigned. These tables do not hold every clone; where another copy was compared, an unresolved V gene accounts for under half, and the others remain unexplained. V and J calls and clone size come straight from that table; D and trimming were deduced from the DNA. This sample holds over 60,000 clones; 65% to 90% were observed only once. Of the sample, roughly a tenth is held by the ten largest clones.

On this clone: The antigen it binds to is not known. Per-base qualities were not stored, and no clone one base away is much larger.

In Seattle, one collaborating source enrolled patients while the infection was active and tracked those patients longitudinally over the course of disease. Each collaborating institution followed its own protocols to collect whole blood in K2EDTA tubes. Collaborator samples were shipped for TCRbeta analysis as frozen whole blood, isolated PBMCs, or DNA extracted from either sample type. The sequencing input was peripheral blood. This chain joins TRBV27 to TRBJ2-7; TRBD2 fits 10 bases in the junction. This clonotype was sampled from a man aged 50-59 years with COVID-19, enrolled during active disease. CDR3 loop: CASSPLTSGRTYEQYF. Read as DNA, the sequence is TGTGCCAGCAGTCCCCTGACTAGCGGGCGTACCTACGAGCAGTACTTC.